These T cell receptor beta chains were read from a single sample in a study of T cells in Graves' hyperthyroidism and ophthalmopathy. TCRdb analysed the multiplex PCR reads with MiXCR anew, one entry per CDR3 protein. The table lists about 180,000 distinct CDR3 sequences, approximately 15% of them singletons, with roughly 28% in the top ten. Source material: blood. The receptors shown here come from a woman in her 50s with Graves' hyperthyroidism. CDR3s include the opening cysteine and the closing phenylalanine or tryptophan. The D gene is left open where the match is weak. Size is omitted from some rows. Given values are once, few, many or a class for expanded clones.

V gene,J gene,D gene,clone size,CDR3 protein,CDR3 DNA
TRBV25-1,TRBJ1-2,TRBD1,many,CASSEFSTGHGYTF,TGTGCCAGCAGTGAGTTTTCGACAGGGCATGGCTACACCTTC
TRBV29-1,TRBJ1-2,.,many,CSVGGDSDGYTF,TGCAGCGTTGGAGGGGACTCAGATGGCTACACCTTC
TRBV12-3/TRBV12-4,TRBJ1-2,.,many,CASSLNSNYGYTF,TGTGCCAGCAGTTTAAACTCTAACTATGGCTACACCTTC
TRBV4-3,TRBJ1-1,.,few,CASSPNERGTEAFF,TGCGCCAGCAGCCCAAACGAGCGAGGGACTGAAGCTTTCTTT
TRBV7-3,TRBJ2-1,TRBD2,many,CASSFTSGANEQFF,TGTGCCAGCAGCTTCACTAGCGGGGCCAATGAGCAGTTCTTC
TRBV9,TRBJ1-5,.,many,CASSAVGGPEPQHF,TGTGCCAGCAGCGCCGTAGGGGGACCCGAGCCCCAGCATTTT
TRBV2,TRBJ1-6,.,many,CASSPGHHNSPLHF,TGTGCCAGCAGTCCGGGACACCATAATTCACCCCTCCACTTT
TRBV5-5,TRBJ1-1,TRBD1,many,CASSLGGTGDLNTEAFF,TGTGCCAGCAGCTTGGGAGGGACAGGGGACCTGAACACTGAAGCTTTCTTT
TRBV6-6,TRBJ2-2,TRBD2,.,CASSYSRNTGLAGGPLTGELFF,TGTGCCAGCAGTTACTCACGAAATACAGGACTAGCGGGGGGGCCGTTGACCGGGGAGCTGTTTTTT
TRBV5-1,TRBJ1-4,.,many,CASSLVGFEKLFF,TGCGCCAGCAGCTTGGTAGGGTTCGAAAAACTGTTTTTT
TRBV12-3/TRBV12-4,TRBJ2-7,.,many,CASSPRGAIYEQYF,TGTGCCAGCAGTCCCCGAGGGGCTATTTACGAGCAGTACTTC
TRBV5-5,TRBJ1-1,.,many,CASSVIRGDTEAFF,TGTGCCAGCAGCGTTATCAGGGGCGACACTGAAGCTTTCTTT
TRBV24-1,TRBJ2-2,.,many,CATSDLENGLTSSTGELFF,TGTGCCACCAGTGATTTGGAGAACGGACTGACGTCCTCCACCGGGGAGCTGTTTTTT
TRBV5-6,TRBJ1-1,.,many,CASSPKKGQNTEAFF,TGTGCCAGCAGCCCCAAAAAGGGCCAGAACACTGAAGCTTTCTTT
TRBV6-1,TRBJ1-2,TRBD1,few,CASSETGEAGYTF,TGTGCCAGCAGTGAAACAGGGGAGGCTGGCTACACCTTC